These 20 T cell receptor beta chains originate from one sample sequenced in a study of early T cells in non-severe SARS-CoV-2 infection. A single record per CDR3 protein comes from TCRdb applying MiXCR to the 5' RACE reads. The table includes about 46,000 distinct CDR3 sequences, about a tenth detected once. Sequencing was performed on whole blood. The receptors were sampled from an adult who was a healthcare worker with PCR-confirmed SARS-CoV-2 infection or an uninfected control (not recorded which).

This clonotype was seen ten or more times. V usage is TRBV5-1 and J usage is TRBJ2-5; D remains unclear. The V end lost 0 bases, the J end lost 2 bases, and 8 bases lay between the germline ends. This CDR3 is built from 14 residues. Germline V lookup: CDR1 SGHRS, CDR2 YFSETQ. CDR3 amino acids: CASSLGTLQETQYF. Written as DNA, the CDR3 is TGCGCCAGCAGCTTGGGGACCTTACAAGAGACCCAGTACTTC.

There are a few counts of this clonotype. The CDR3 loop reads CASSPGQGNQPQHF. The CDR3 nucleotides read TGTGCCAGCAGTCCCGGACAGGGAAATCAGCCCCAGCATTTT. This chain connects TRBV28 to TRBJ1-5, with 8 bases matching TRBD1. The germline CDR1 and CDR2 sequences are MDHEN and SYDVKM. This CDR3 has 14 residues. The trim removed 5 bases at V and 4 bases at J, leaving 4 bases unmatched.

This sequence joins TRBV20-1 and TRBJ2-3; D gene uncertain. From germline, CDR1 is DFQATT and CDR2 SNEGSKA (reference sequence). CDR3 length: 15 amino acids. Between the trimmed V and J ends, which lost 3 bases and 2 bases, there was a span of 15 bases. CDR3 DNA: TGCAGTGCTAGGGGGTCTCCACCCTCCACAGATACGCAGTATTTT. Translating it yields CSARGSPPSTDTQYF.

This clonotype was counted a few times. The gene calls are TRBV4-2 and TRBJ2-1; 7 nucleotides line up with TRBD1. The germline gives CDR1 LGHNA, CDR2 YNFKEQ. The CDR3 runs 13 residues. Germline trimming cut 2 bases from V and 9 bases from J; bases unmatched to any gene: 4. The CDR3 coding sequence is TGTGCCAGCAGCCAAAGACAGGGAAGTGAGCAGTTCTTC. Its translation: CASSQRQGSEQFF.

This clonotype was seen only a few times. The CDR3 protein is CASSFGTSLSYEQYF. CDR3 nucleotides: TGTGCCAGCAGTTTTGGGACATCCCTCTCCTACGAGCAGTACTTC. The chain is built from TRBV28 and TRBJ2-7; weak D call: TRBD1 (6 bases). Trimming left V 3 bases short and J 0 bases short, with 12 bases between. This CDR3 has 15 residues. The germline CDR1 and CDR2 sequences are MDHEN and SYDVKM.

This clonotype was detected ten times or more. The rearrangement uses TRBV6-5 and TRBJ2-3; 10 nucleotides line up with TRBD2. The germline V gene encodes CDR1 MNHEY and CDR2 SVGAGI. The J segment lost 5 bases and the V segment lost 5 bases, leaving 7 bases of the junction unmatched. This CDR3 contains 15 residues. The CDR3 coding sequence is TGTGCCAGCAGTCCCAGGACTAGCGGTGGAGATACGCAGTATTTT. Its protein is CASSPRTSGGDTQYF.

This chain's CDR3 is CASRGGNTEAFF. DNA of the CDR3: TGTGCCAGCCGGGGGGGCAACACTGAAGCTTTCTTT. The rearrangement joins TRBV12-3 or TRBV12-4 to TRBJ1-1, with a tentative D call TRBD1 (6 bases). This CDR3 region has 12 residues. V dropped 8 bases and J dropped 2 bases, with 9 bases sitting between them.

This clonotype was observed at least ten times. V and J are TRBV12-3 or TRBV12-4 and TRBJ2-1; perhaps TRBD1 as D (5 bases). V was pared by 8 bases and J by 4 bases, with 12 bases between. The CDR3 is made up of 13 amino acids. Here the CDR3 reads CASGMTAYNEQFF. The CDR3 DNA follows: TGTGCCAGCGGCATGACAGCTTACAATGAGCAGTTCTTC.

The genes are TRBV20-1 and TRBJ2-3; D gene ambiguous. CDR3 length equals 16 residues. Trimming stripped 2 bases from V and 7 bases from J, with 22 bases between. Per germline, CDR1 DFQATT and CDR2 SNEGSKA (reference sequence). The CDR3 reads CSARLKTGREVNTQYF. DNA for the CDR3: TGCAGTGCTAGATTGAAAACGGGCAGAGAGGTAAATACGCAGTATTTT.

In its sample, this clonotype was seen many times. The chain is built from TRBV28 and TRBJ2-7; 12 nucleotides align to TRBD1. The germline CDR1 and CDR2 sequences are MDHEN and SYDVKM. J lost 9 bases, V lost 8 bases, and 8 bases had no gene match. This CDR3 is built from 13 residues. The CDR3 here is CASRIRDRGRQYF. The CDR3 coding sequence is TGTGCCAGCCGTATCCGGGACAGGGGGCGGCAGTACTTC.

The chain couples TRBV5-5 to TRBJ2-5; the D gene is possibly TRBD2 (6 bases). With 4 bases removed from V and 4 bases from J, the gap between germline ends came to 11 bases. CDR3 size: 13 residues. Germline V gene sequence: CDR1 SGHKS, CDR2 YYEKEE (reference sequence). The CDR3 is CASSRPGGETQYF. In nucleotides, the CDR3 is TGTGCCAGCAGCCGGCCCGGGGGAGAGACCCAGTACTTC.

In its sample, this clonotype was seen many times. The genes are TRBV28 and TRBJ1-5, with unresolved D. The germline V gene encodes CDR1 MDHEN and CDR2 SYDVKM. Deletions cut 3 bases from V and 3 bases from J, with 9 bases between. CDR3 length equals 14 residues. CDR3 protein: CASSLSGVNQPQHF. In DNA, the CDR3 is TGTGCCAGCAGTTTGTCAGGTGTCAATCAGCCCCAGCATTTT.

There are a few counts of this clonotype. The rearrangement uses TRBV15 and TRBJ2-4; tentative D call: TRBD2 (5 bases). V lost 7 bases and J lost 8, with 12 bases in between. The CDR3 spans 12 residues. Germline V gene sequence: CDR1 LNHNV, CDR2 YYDKDF (reference sequence). As DNA, the CDR3 is TGTGCCACCACAGCAACTAGGCACATTCAGTACTTC. Its protein is CATTATRHIQYF.

This clonotype was counted many times. The J gene is TRBJ1-6, the V gene TRBV9; D not certain. This CDR3 has 17 residues. The V end was cut by 0 bases, the J end by 3 bases, with 13 bases between. Germline V lookup: CDR1 SGDLS, CDR2 YYNGEE. CDR3: CASSVVEQPNYNSPLHF. DNA for the CDR3: TGTGCCAGCAGCGTAGTGGAACAGCCTAACTATAATTCACCCCTCCACTTT.

CDR3 region: CASSSRSGTSDTGELFF. CDR3 DNA sequence: TGTGCCAGCAGCTCCAGATCCGGGACTAGTGACACCGGGGAGCTGTTTTTT. The V gene is TRBV7-8, the J gene TRBJ2-2, with 8 bases identical to TRBD2. There are 17 residues in the CDR3. V dropped 4 bases and J dropped 3; count of bases not matched to a gene: 10. Germline CDR1 reads SGHVS; CDR2 reads FQNEAQ. Supplemented by reference TRBV7-8 and TRBJ2-2, the full variable domain reads GAGVSQSPRYKVAKRGQDVALRCDPISGHVSLFWYQQALGQGPEFLTYFQNEAQLDKSGLPSDRFFAERPEGSVSTLKIQRTQQEDSAVYLCASSSRSGTSDTGELFFGEGSRLTVL.

This clonotype was counted a few times. The CDR3 DNA reads as TGTGCCAGCAGCGCCGGCCACGGTAATGAAAAACTGTTTTTT. It specifies CASSAGHGNEKLFF. J is TRBJ1-4 and V is TRBV11-2; D unclear. The CDR3 is 14 residues long. Trimming took off 5 bases at V and 4 bases at J, with 11 bases between the two ends. Germline V lookup: CDR1 SGHAT, CDR2 FQNNGV.

This clonotype was counted only a few times. The J gene is TRBJ2-7, the V gene TRBV20-1; unclear D gene. V lost 0 bases and J lost 1, with 13 bases in between. CDR1 and CDR2 from the germline V gene are DFQATT and SNEGSKA (reference sequence). The CDR3 runs to 15 residues. DNA for the CDR3: TGCAGTGCTAGAGATCCGTGGACGGTGTCCTACGAGCAGTACTTC. It specifies CSARDPWTVSYEQYF.

This clonotype is medium-sized (0.01 to 0.1%) within its sample. This chain links TRBV29-1 with TRBJ2-7, with a weak D call TRBD1 (5 bases). V gave up 1 base and J gave up 0 bases, with 13 bases separating them. There are 15 residues in the CDR3. Germline CDR1 SQVTM, CDR2 ANQGSEA. CDR3 amino acids: CSVEVGQGFSYEQYF. The CDR3 nucleotides are TGCAGCGTTGAAGTCGGGCAGGGTTTCTCCTACGAGCAGTACTTC.

The V gene is TRBV7-8, the J gene TRBJ2-1, with 9 positions matching TRBD2. Germline assignment: CDR1 SGHVS and CDR2 FQNEAQ. CDR3 length: 17 amino acids. V lost 1 base to trimming and J lost 0 bases; unmatched junction nucleotides: 4. DNA of the CDR3: TGTGCCAGCAGCTTAGAGGCGGGAGGGAGCTCCTACAATGAGCAGTTCTTC. Translated: CASSLEAGGSSYNEQFF. Variable domain in full (rest from reference TRBV7-8 and TRBJ2-1): GAGVSQSPRYKVAKRGQDVALRCDPISGHVSLFWYQQALGQGPEFLTYFQNEAQLDKSGLPSDRFFAERPEGSVSTLKIQRTQQEDSAVYLCASSLEAGGSSYNEQFFGPGTRLTVL.

There are many counts of this clonotype. The rearrangement uses TRBV18 and TRBJ2-3, with 15 nucleotides matching TRBD2. Germline lookup yields CDR1 KGHSH and CDR2 LQKENI. The junction had 3 bases not matched to a gene; V was cut back by 3 bases and J by 5 bases. This CDR3 comprises 16 residues. DNA for the CDR3: TGTGCCAGCTCACCCGGACTAGCGGGAGGGAGAGATACGCAGTATTTT. It specifies CASSPGLAGGRDTQYF.